The following is a TCR beta chain sequence with its context. The germline V gene encodes CDR1 MNHEY and CDR2 SVGAGI. The CDR3 totals 14 residues. The ends lost 7 bases at V and 8 bases at J; junction bases unmatched: 13. This entry belongs to a study of shared T cell receptors in the human thymus. TCRdb's table, derived via immunoSEQ multiplex PCR, lists solely in-frame clones and lacks some. The table records over 450,000 clones, around 82% of them present only once. This same sample was also part of a study on human thymus T cells. That source notes: Apparent bias marked the V and J gene usage of thymic and blood repertoires.

The sequencing sample was made of thymocytes. The sequence was collected from a boy in the first two years of life with a congenital heart defect. The rearrangement links TRBV6-5 to TRBJ1-2, with 7 bases lining up with TRBD1. The CDR3 DNA follows: TGTGCCAGCACTATCGGGAGGGGGCCGAGCGGCTACACCTTC. Translating it yields CASTIGRGPSGYTF.